A selection of T cell receptor beta chains follows, all from one sample in a study of blood T cell repertoires in COVID-19. Sequencing was performed with immunoSEQ multiplex PCR; in TCRdb, only in-frame clones are kept and a portion is missing. The table has more than 85,000 clones, about 88% seen once. The source material was peripheral blood. The receptors stem from a woman aged 50 to 60 with acute or convalescent COVID-19. Each CDR3 is given without its conserved first and last residue. Clone size, where shown, is once, few, many, or a class for clones that have expanded.

j_call	clone_size	v_call	cdr3_aa
TRBJ1-2	-	TRBV24-1	ATSDTANYGYT
TRBJ2-3	-	TRBV5-4	ASSLAGDGNTQY
TRBJ2-2	-	TRBV24-1	ATSEPTSGRSPGELF
TRBJ1-4	-	TRBV6-1	ASSEQTRGKLF
TRBJ2-5	-	TRBV3-1/TRBV3-2	ASSQELYQETQY
TRBJ2-1	-	TRBV29-1	SGEYLGDEQF
TRBJ1-6	-	TRBV19	ASSTLRQTYNSPLH
TRBJ1-5	few	TRBV7-6	ASSLEQGNQPQH
TRBJ2-5	-	TRBV28	ASSSASGYQETQY
TRBJ2-5	-	TRBV5-5	ASSGGTGGKETQY
TRBJ2-1	-	TRBV5-1	ASSEGGLYNEQF
TRBJ2-7	-	TRBV6-6	ASSLKSRTGYEQY
TRBJ2-1	-	TRBV9	ASSSRRGRTRNSEQF
TRBJ2-5	-	TRBV27	ASSPAAWDPGETQY
TRBJ1-1	-	TRBV7-2	ASRKKVGDTEAF
TRBJ2-3	-	TRBV7-9	ASSLGLLSTDTQY
TRBJ1-2	-	TRBV2	ASSGTSLYGYT
TRBJ1-1	-	TRBV7-9	ASSLATVEAF
TRBJ2-3	-	TRBV27	ASSPLAGSTDTQY
TRBJ2-3	-	TRBV29-1	SVGSVQGSDTQY
TRBJ2-3	-	TRBV19	ASSMRASGSFTDTQY
TRBJ2-7	once	TRBV11-3	ASSLGGSYYEQY
TRBJ1-2	-	TRBV5-6	ASSLWDRGLNYGYT